This TCR beta chain was sequenced for a study of T cells expressing NK-cell markers. Notes on the study in general: Of the CD8+ T cell pool in roughly six donors, roughly 1.0-7.0% was accounted for by dominant NKG2C+ clonotypes. In several donors, these clonotypes also led the CD3+CD56-NKG2C+ fraction.

Scientists made TCR beta cDNA using 5'RACE template switching with UMIs. TCRdb re-called the 5' RACE reads; every CDR3 protein appears as one record, without DNA. In total, the table holds some 190,000 distinct CDR3 sequences. Concerning this clonotype: No antigen is known for it.

Germline V gene data show CDR1 as SGDLS and CDR2 as YYNGEE. The length of the CDR3 is 14 residues. The source is a man between 18 and 69 years old in good health. The V call is TRBV9, the J call TRBJ1-2. Sequencing was done on a sample of blood T cells: a sorted CD56 or NKG2C T cell subset, CD4+ or CD8+ T cells, or bulk PBMC T cells (not recorded which). Here the CDR3 reads CASSVDHRGYGYTF.